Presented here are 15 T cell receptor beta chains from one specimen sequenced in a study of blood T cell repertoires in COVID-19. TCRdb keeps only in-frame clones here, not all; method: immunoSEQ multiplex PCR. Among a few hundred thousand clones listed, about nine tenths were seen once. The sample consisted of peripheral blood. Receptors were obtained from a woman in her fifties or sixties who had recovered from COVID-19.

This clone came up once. In DNA form, the CDR3 reads TGTGCCACCCCTAGAGGGGGCCGGGGGAATCAGCCCCAGCATTTT. It encodes CATPRGGRGNQPQHF. The chain has TRBV28 and TRBJ1-5; TRBD1 aligns across 7 bases. From germline, CDR1 is MDHEN and CDR2 SYDVKM. With V trimmed by 10 bases and J by 4 bases, 13 bases remained unmatched. The CDR3 is 15 amino acids.

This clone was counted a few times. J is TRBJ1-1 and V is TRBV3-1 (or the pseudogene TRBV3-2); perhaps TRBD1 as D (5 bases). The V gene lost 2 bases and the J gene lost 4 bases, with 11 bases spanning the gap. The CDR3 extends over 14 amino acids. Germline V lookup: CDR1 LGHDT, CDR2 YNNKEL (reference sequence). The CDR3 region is CASSQQGIGTEAFF. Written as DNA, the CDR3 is TGTGCCAGCAGCCAACAGGGCATAGGCACTGAAGCTTTCTTT.

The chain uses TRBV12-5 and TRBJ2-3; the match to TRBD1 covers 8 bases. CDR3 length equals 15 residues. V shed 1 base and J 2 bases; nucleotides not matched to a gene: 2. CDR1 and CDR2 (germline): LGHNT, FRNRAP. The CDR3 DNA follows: TGTGCTAGTGGTTTGGGACAGGGGATCACAGATACGCAGTATTTT. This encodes CASGLGQGITDTQYF. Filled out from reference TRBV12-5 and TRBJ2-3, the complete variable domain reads DARVTQTPRHKVTEMGQEVTMRCQPILGHNTVFWYRQTMMQGLELLAYFRNRAPLDDSGMPKDRFSAEMPDATLATLKIQPSEPRDSAVYFCASGLGQGITDTQYFGPGTRLTVL.

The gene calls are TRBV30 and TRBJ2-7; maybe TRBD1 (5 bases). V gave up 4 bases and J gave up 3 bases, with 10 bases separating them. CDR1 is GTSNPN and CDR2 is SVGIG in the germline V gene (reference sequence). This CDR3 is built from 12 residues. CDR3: CAWNAGHYEQYF. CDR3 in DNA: TGTGCCTGGAACGCAGGACACTACGAGCAGTACTTC.

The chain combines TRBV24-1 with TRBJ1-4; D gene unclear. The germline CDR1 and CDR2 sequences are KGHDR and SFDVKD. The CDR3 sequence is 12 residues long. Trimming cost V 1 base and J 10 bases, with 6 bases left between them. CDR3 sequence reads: CATSDFSGKLFF. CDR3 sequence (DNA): TGTGCCACCAGTGATTTTTCGGGAAAACTGTTTTTT.

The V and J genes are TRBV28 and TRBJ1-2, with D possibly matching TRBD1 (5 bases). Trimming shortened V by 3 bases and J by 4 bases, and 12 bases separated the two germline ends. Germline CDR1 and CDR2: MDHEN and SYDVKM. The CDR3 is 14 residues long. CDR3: CASSFGGVSYGYTF. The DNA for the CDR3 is TGTGCCAGCAGTTTCGGGGGGGTATCCTATGGCTACACCTTC.

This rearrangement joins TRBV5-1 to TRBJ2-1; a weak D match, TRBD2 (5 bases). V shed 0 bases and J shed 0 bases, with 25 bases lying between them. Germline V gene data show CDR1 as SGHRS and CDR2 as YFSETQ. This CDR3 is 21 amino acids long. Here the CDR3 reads CASSLVEMGSLLTRSYNEQFF. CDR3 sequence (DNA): TGCGCCAGCAGCTTGGTGGAGATGGGGAGCCTACTAACACGCTCCTACAATGAGCAGTTCTTC.

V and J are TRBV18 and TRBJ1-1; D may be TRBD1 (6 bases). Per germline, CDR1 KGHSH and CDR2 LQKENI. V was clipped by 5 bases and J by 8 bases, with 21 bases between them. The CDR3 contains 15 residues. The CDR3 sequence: CASSTLPDSPGEAFF. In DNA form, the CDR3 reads TGTGCCAGCTCAACACTCCCGGACAGCCCTGGGGAAGCTTTCTTT. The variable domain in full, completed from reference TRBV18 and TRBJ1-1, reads NAGVMQNPRHLVRRRGQEARLRCSPMKGHSHVYWYRQLPEEGLKFMVYLQKENIIDESGMPKERFSAEFPKEGPSILRIQQVVRGDSAAYFCASSTLPDSPGEAFFGQGTRLTVV.

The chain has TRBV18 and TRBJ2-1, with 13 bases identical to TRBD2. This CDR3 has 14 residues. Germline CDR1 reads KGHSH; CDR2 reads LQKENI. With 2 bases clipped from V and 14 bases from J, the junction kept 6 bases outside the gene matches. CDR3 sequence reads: CASSPTSGRAEEFF. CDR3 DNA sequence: TGTGCCAGCTCACCAACTAGCGGGAGGGCCGAAGAGTTCTTC.

CDR3 bases: TGTGCCAGCAGCTCAGATAGCGGGAGGGGTTTTCAGTTCTTC. Its translation is CASSSDSGRGFQFF. The V and J genes are TRBV6-2 or TRBV6-3 and TRBJ2-1; 11 bases agree with TRBD2. The CDR3 sequence is 14 residues long. In germline, CDR1 is MNHEY, CDR2 SVGEGT. V lost 6 bases to trimming and J lost 13 bases; unmatched junction nucleotides: 11.

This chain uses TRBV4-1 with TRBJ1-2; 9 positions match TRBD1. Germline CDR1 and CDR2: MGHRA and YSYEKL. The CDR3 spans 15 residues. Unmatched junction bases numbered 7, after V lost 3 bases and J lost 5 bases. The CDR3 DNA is TGCGCCAGCAGCCAGGAACTCGGGACAGGGTATGGCTACACCTTC. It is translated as CASSQELGTGYGYTF.

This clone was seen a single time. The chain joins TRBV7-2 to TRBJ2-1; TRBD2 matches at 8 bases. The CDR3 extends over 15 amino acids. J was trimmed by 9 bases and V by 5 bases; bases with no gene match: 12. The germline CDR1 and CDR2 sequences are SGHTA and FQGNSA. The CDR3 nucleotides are TGTGCCAGCAGCCCCCGCCGGGGGGGCGAAGCTGAGCAGTTCTTC. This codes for CASSPRRGGEAEQFF. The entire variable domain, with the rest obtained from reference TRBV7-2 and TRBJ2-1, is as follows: GAGVSQSPSNKVTEKGKDVELRCDPISGHTALYWYRQSLGQGLEFLIYFQGNSAPDKSGLPSDRFSAERTGGSVSTLTIQRTQQEDSAVYLCASSPRRGGEAEQFFGPGTRLTVL.

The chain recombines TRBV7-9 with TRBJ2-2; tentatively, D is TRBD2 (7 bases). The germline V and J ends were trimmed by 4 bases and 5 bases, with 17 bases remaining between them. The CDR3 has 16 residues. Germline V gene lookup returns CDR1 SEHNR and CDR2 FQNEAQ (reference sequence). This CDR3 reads CASSSLGGGNTGELFF. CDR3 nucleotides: TGTGCCAGCAGCTCCTTGGGCGGGGGCAATACCGGGGAGCTGTTTTTT.

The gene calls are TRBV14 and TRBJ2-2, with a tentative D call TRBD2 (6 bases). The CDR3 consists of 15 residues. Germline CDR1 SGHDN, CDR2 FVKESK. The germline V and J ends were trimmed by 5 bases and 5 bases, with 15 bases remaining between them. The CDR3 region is CASSAAGGATGELFF. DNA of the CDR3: TGTGCCAGCAGCGCGGCCGGGGGTGCGACCGGGGAGCTGTTTTTT.

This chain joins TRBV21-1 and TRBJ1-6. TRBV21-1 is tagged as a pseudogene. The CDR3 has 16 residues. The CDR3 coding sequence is TGTGCCAGCACCCCGGCGGGGCTGGCGTTAGGTTCACCCCTCCACTTT. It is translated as CASTPAGLALGSPLHF.